These T cell receptor beta chains were read from a single sample in a study of patients and donors after allogeneic stem cell transplantation. TCRdb recomputed calls from the RT-PCR reads with MiXCR, one row per CDR3 protein. Of 70,000 to 100,000 distinct CDR3 sequences listed, around 5% were seen once; the top ten hold 2.6%. The sequenced sample was blood, either unsorted or a sorted T cell fraction (not recorded which). These receptors were collected from a human donor who was either an allogeneic HSCT recipient or a stem cell or donor lymphocyte infusion donor (not recorded which). It is not recorded whose cells these are; they may come from a transplant donor. Each CDR3 is given with its conserved first and last residue. The D gene is left open where the match is weak. Expanded clones get a size class; other rows say once, few or many, or leave the size out.

d_call,clone_size,j_call,cdr3_length,v_call,cdr3_aa,cdr3_nt
.,many,TRBJ2-5,14,TRBV6-1,CASTSHGIRETQYF,TGTGCCAGCACCTCCCATGGGATCCGGGAGACCCAGTACTTC
.,.,TRBJ1-5,16,TRBV4-1,CASSQVQWGSGQPQHF,TGCGCCAGCAGCCAAGTACAGTGGGGGAGCGGGCAGCCCCAGCATTTT
.,many,TRBJ2-7,12,TRBV5-1,CASSPPGPEQYF,TGCGCCAGCAGCCCTCCGGGTCCGGAGCAGTACTTC
.,few,TRBJ1-1,16,TRBV18,CASSPNTESLNTEAFF,TGTGCCAGCTCACCGAACACGGAGAGTCTGAACACTGAAGCTTTCTTT
.,many,TRBJ1-3,15,TRBV5-1,CASSLVLGFGNTIYF,TGCGCCAGCAGCTTGGTCCTGGGCTTCGGAAACACCATATATTTT
.,many,TRBJ1-1,14,TRBV5-1,CASSLGGQHTEAFF,TGCGCCAGCAGCTTGGGTGGACAGCACACTGAAGCTTTCTTT
.,.,TRBJ1-2,12,TRBV20-1,CSARSGLGGYTF,TGCAGTGCTAGATCGGGGCTCGGGGGCTACACCTTC
TRBD2,many,TRBJ2-7,16,TRBV11-2,CASSPVSGSKSYEQYF,TGTGCCAGCAGCCCCGTGAGCGGGAGTAAATCCTACGAGCAGTACTTC
TRBD1,few,TRBJ2-7,14,TRBV30,CAWRETRTGHEQYF,TGTGCCTGGAGAGAAACCAGGACAGGCCACGAGCAGTACTTC
TRBD1,few,TRBJ2-7,16,TRBV23-1,CASSQSSGQGAGEQYF,TGCGCCAGCAGTCAATCGTCGGGACAGGGGGCGGGCGAGCAGTACTTC
.,few,TRBJ2-1,14,TRBV2,CASSGSSPWDEQFF,TGTGCCAGCAGTGGTTCTAGCCCGTGGGATGAGCAGTTCTTC
.,many,TRBJ1-2,12,TRBV12-3/TRBV12-4,CASRTGGGGYTF,TGTGCCAGCAGAACAGGCGGGGGTGGCTACACCTTC
TRBD2,many,TRBJ2-5,14,TRBV6-1,CASLQSGSKVTQYF,TGTGCCAGCCTCCAAAGCGGGAGCAAGGTGACCCAGTACTTC
.,many,TRBJ2-1,15,TRBV7-2,CASSLDGLAHNEQFF,TGTGCCAGCAGCTTAGATGGACTGGCGCACAATGAGCAGTTCTTC
.,few,TRBJ1-6,16,TRBV7-2,CASTRRGRGINSPLHF,TGTGCCAGCACCAGGCGGGGGCGCGGGATCAATTCACCCCTCCACTTT
TRBD2,.,TRBJ2-1,15,TRBV6-4,CASSDSGLASNEQFF,TGTGCCAGCAGTGACTCGGGACTAGCGTCAAATGAGCAGTTCTTC
TRBD1,many,TRBJ1-1,15,TRBV7-9,CASSLAGRGRTEAFF,TGTGCCAGCAGCTTAGCAGGGAGGGGGCGAACTGAAGCTTTCTTT
.,many,TRBJ2-7,15,TRBV27,CASRGVVREGYEQYF,TGTGCCAGCAGAGGGGTGGTGCGGGAAGGCTACGAGCAGTACTTC
TRBD1,.,TRBJ2-7,20,TRBV28,CASTGSPGQPTQKGHPEQYF,TGTGCCAGCACAGGTTCCCCGGGACAGCCCACCCAAAAAGGGCATCCCGAGCAGTACTTC
TRBD1,many,TRBJ1-5,14,TRBV3-1,CASSPGTDNQPQHF,TGTGCCAGCAGCCCCGGGACAGATAATCAGCCCCAGCATTTT
.,many,TRBJ2-3,14,TRBV12-3/TRBV12-4,CASSRGQATDTQYF,TGTGCCAGCAGCCGCGGACAAGCCACAGATACGCAGTATTTT
.,many,TRBJ1-2,11,TRBV20-1,CSARDGYGYTF,TGCAGTGCTAGGGACGGCTATGGCTACACCTTC
.,few,TRBJ2-1,15,TRBV5-4,CASSLDGGEYNEQFF,TGTGCCAGCAGCTTGGATGGCGGGGAATACAATGAGCAGTTCTTC
TRBD2,many,TRBJ2-1,13,TRBV30,CASGGFSYNEQFF,TGTGCCTCCGGGGGGTTCTCCTACAATGAGCAGTTCTTC
.,many,TRBJ1-3,14,TRBV2,CASNREASGNTIYF,TGTGCCAGCAACAGAGAGGCTTCTGGAAACACCATATATTTT
.,many,TRBJ2-7,13,TRBV7-9,CASSLDSRYEQYF,TGTGCCAGCAGCTTAGACTCGAGGTACGAGCAGTACTTC
.,many,TRBJ1-3,13,TRBV15,CATRGFSGNTIYF,TGTGCCACCAGGGGTTTCTCTGGAAACACCATATATTTT
.,few,TRBJ1-2,14,TRBV6-1,CASSEVVRAYGYTF,TGTGCCAGCAGTGAAGTAGTCAGGGCCTATGGCTACACCTTC
.,many,TRBJ2-7,14,TRBV3-1,CASSQDYTTYEQYF,TGTGCCAGCAGCCAAGACTACACTACCTACGAGCAGTACTTC
TRBD2,.,TRBJ2-3,16,TRBV30,CAWSEGLAGGADTQYF,TGTGCCTGGAGTGAGGGACTAGCGGGAGGTGCAGATACGCAGTATTTT
.,many,TRBJ2-1,17,TRBV7-2,CASSLAGRPSSYNEQFF,TGTGCCAGCAGCTTAGCAGGCCGCCCTTCCAGTTACAATGAGCAGTTCTTC
.,many,TRBJ1-2,12,TRBV14,CASSTPYGGYTF,TGTGCCAGCAGCACGCCCTACGGTGGCTACACCTTC
TRBD2,many,TRBJ2-3,17,TRBV20-1,CSASGLAGGPSTDTQYF,TGCAGTGCCTCTGGACTAGCGGGAGGGCCGAGCACAGATACGCAGTATTTT
.,many,TRBJ2-5,16,TRBV11-2,CASSLDYWGKQETQYF,TGTGCCAGCAGCTTAGATTACTGGGGGAAACAAGAGACCCAGTACTTC
.,many,TRBJ2-1,14,TRBV6-1,CASRGLRTYNEQFF,TGTGCCAGCAGAGGACTACGTACCTACAATGAGCAGTTCTTC
TRBD2,many,TRBJ2-1,16,TRBV20-1,CSARVRAGGGGNEQFF,TGCAGTGCTAGAGTCAGGGCGGGAGGGGGTGGCAATGAGCAGTTCTTC
TRBD1,medium-sized,TRBJ2-1,15,TRBV12-3/TRBV12-4,CASSLGQTAYNEQFF,TGTGCCAGCAGTCTGGGACAGACGGCCTACAATGAGCAGTTCTTC
.,.,TRBJ1-6,12,TRBV5-4,CASSLVNSPLHF,TGTGCCAGCAGCTTGGTCAATTCACCCCTCCACTTT
.,many,TRBJ1-3,14,TRBV25-1,CASSASFSGNTIYF,TGTGCCAGCAGTGCCAGTTTCTCTGGAAACACCATATATTTT
TRBD1,few,TRBJ1-2,16,TRBV5-1,CASSLASDRGSHGYTF,TGCGCCAGCAGCTTGGCCTCGGACAGGGGCTCTCATGGCTACACCTTC
TRBD1,many,TRBJ1-5,15,TRBV19,CASIRQGHSNQPQHF,TGTGCCAGTATTCGACAGGGTCATAGCAATCAGCCCCAGCATTTT
TRBD1,many,TRBJ1-2,14,TRBV2,CASSQRRQGDGYTF,TGTGCCAGCAGTCAGCGCCGACAGGGTGATGGCTACACCTTC
TRBD1,many,TRBJ1-2,18,TRBV11-1,CASSLAYSGQGGKHGYTF,TGTGCCAGCAGCTTAGCGTACTCCGGACAGGGGGGGAAGCACGGCTACACCTTC
.,many,TRBJ2-7,10,TRBV28,CASSSPGHYF,TGTGCCAGCAGTTCTCCGGGACACTACTTC
TRBD1,many,TRBJ1-4,13,TRBV28,CASRGGGDEKLFF,TGTGCCAGCAGGGGAGGGGGCGATGAAAAACTGTTTTTT
.,many,TRBJ1-2,11,TRBV27,CASIYVGTFFF,TGTGCCAGCATTTACGTCGGGACCTTCTTCTTC
.,many,TRBJ2-2,13,TRBV7-9,CASSSSGTGELFF,TGTGCCAGCAGCTCAAGTGGGACCGGGGAGCTGTTTTTT
.,few,TRBJ2-5,14,TRBV20-1,CSEKFLGGAETQYF,TGCAGTGAGAAATTCTTGGGGGGGGCGGAGACCCAGTACTTC
.,many,TRBJ2-3,15,TRBV7-3,CASSLTGTYTDTQYF,TGTGCCAGCAGCTTAACCGGGACCTACACAGATACGCAGTATTTT
.,few,TRBJ1-1,15,TRBV18,CASSPRYHGDTEAFF,TGTGCCAGCTCACCACGATATCATGGGGACACTGAAGCTTTCTTT
.,many,TRBJ2-2,16,TRBV24-1,CATSDRELVHTGELFF,TGTGCCACCAGTGACAGGGAACTGGTGCACACCGGGGAGCTGTTTTTT
.,.,TRBJ1-1,14,TRBV6-1,CASRTGLGGTEAFF,TGTGCCAGCAGGACCGGACTGGGGGGCACTGAAGCTTTCTTT
TRBD1,many,TRBJ1-2,13,TRBV12-3/TRBV12-4,CASSLTGDGGYTF,TGTGCCAGCAGTCTTACAGGGGACGGCGGCTACACCTTC
TRBD2,.,TRBJ2-1,16,TRBV11-3,CASSLGPSGETNEQFF,TGTGCCAGCAGCTTAGGGCCTAGCGGTGAAACTAATGAGCAGTTCTTC
.,many,TRBJ1-1,11,TRBV20-1,CSARKDWVAFF,TGCAGTGCTCGGAAGGATTGGGTCGCTTTCTTT
.,many,TRBJ1-2,12,TRBV6-2/TRBV6-3,CASMGPLGGYTF,TGTGCCAGCATGGGTCCGTTGGGAGGCTACACCTTC
.,.,TRBJ2-1,12,TRBV20-1,CSAETYYNEQFF,TGCAGTGCCGAAACATACTACAATGAGCAGTTCTTC
.,many,TRBJ2-7,16,TRBV6-5,CASSYSWGIGQYEQYF,TGTGCCAGCAGTTACTCGTGGGGAATAGGGCAATACGAGCAGTACTTC